This T cell receptor beta chain was profiled in a study of radiotherapy plus CTLA-4 blockade in lung cancer (dated by TCRdb to 2016 to 2019). Turning to the overall study: Objective responses were observed in approximately 17% of enrolled patients, and disease control was achieved in roughly 29%. Overall study results and their limits: After treatment with radiotherapy and ipilimumab, TCR clones that originated in tumors expanded in peripheral blood. The strongest predictors of response were reported to be early dynamic shifts in blood T cell clones along with a rise in serum interferon-beta following radiation.

The germline V gene (reference sequence) specifies LNHDA as CDR1 and SQIVND as CDR2. Deletion took 8 bases off V and 1 base off J, with a span of 26 bases between the germline ends. The CDR3 holds 18 amino acids from the cysteine to the phenylalanine. The DNA shown is the 54-base CDR3, in frame from base 1. Library construction relied on the immunoSEQ multiplex PCR assay. TCRdb provides this immuneACCESS table in a form limited to in-frame rearrangements. Some clones are lacking; in checked studies, under half of them reflect an unresolved V gene, and why the rest are absent is not known. The sample data list 62,000 or so clones, and 79% of these were observed just once. Of the sample, roughly a tenth falls within the top ten clones. The study evaluated CTLA-4 blockade (ipilimumab) given together with focal radiation therapy in patients who had chemo-refractory metastatic non-small-cell lung cancer.

On this clone itself: What antigen it recognizes has not been identified. No base quality values were provided; no much bigger clone lies one nucleotide off.

The sequence is built from TRBV19 and TRBJ1-1, with a weak D call of TRBD1 (5 bases match). The sample in question was peripheral blood, obtained from a patient treated with radiotherapy plus ipilimumab. The sequence came from a human donor with non-small cell lung cancer who had a complete response to radiotherapy plus ipilimumab. Here the CDR3 is given as CASPPRGTGGIRNTEAFF. The sequenced DNA: TGTGCCAGTCCCCCAAGAGGGACCGGAGGAATTCGGAACACTGAAGCTTTCTTT. When the CDR3 is completed using the reference TRBV19 and TRBJ1-1 genes on either side, the full variable domain is DGGITQSPKYLFRKEGQNVTLSCEQNLNHDAMYWYRQDPGQGLRLIYYSQIVNDFQKGDIAEGYSVSREKKESFPLTVTSAQKNPTAFYLCASPPRGTGGIRNTEAFFGQGTRLTVV.